Listed here is a single T cell receptor beta chain. The source of the sample is a study of blood T cell repertoires in COVID-19. At the level of the study: From the United States, Italy and Spain came samples of acute and convalescent COVID-19. Sources were T cells, B-cell-depleted T cells, or PBMCs; the material itself was cDNA or gDNA.

Original handling: Amplifying reference gene primers gave estimates of nucleated cell counts. TCRdb's copy holds only in-frame clones and misses some; the assay was immunoSEQ multiplex PCR. V and J calls and clone size follow that table, whereas D and trimming were derived from the DNA. The sample carries 80,000 to 90,000 clones, around nine tenths recorded once. This TCR was recovered from a man aged 40-55 years with acute or convalescent COVID-19. Sequenced input: peripheral blood.

The DNA for the CDR3 is TGTGCCACCTCGAAGGGGGTCAACACTGAAGCTTTCTTT. It codes for CATSKGVNTEAFF. This chain uses TRBV6-5 with TRBJ1-1; D perhaps matches TRBD1 (6 bases). V lost 10 bases, J lost 2 bases, and 14 bases lay in between. From germline, CDR1 is MNHEY and CDR2 SVGAGI. CDR3 size: 13 residues.